This entry lists 9 T cell receptor beta chains sequenced from one sample in a study of cytomegalovirus exposure and HLA in healthy donors. With 60 Vbeta and 13 Jbeta primers, the PCR was carried out. Repertoires were generated with immunoSEQ multiplex PCR, while TCRdb's copy carries only in-frame clones and drops some. The sample consists of over 95,000 clones, around 77% of them appearing once. The source material was PBMCs. The receptors were sampled from a man aged 35-49 years in good health and CMV-seropositive.

The chain uses TRBV15 and TRBJ2-1; a possible D gene is TRBD1 (6 bases). The CDR3 loop spans 16 amino acids. Germline lookup yields CDR1 LNHNV and CDR2 YYDKDF (reference sequence). V shed 3 bases and J shed 4 bases, with 16 bases lying between them. The CDR3 spells CATSSHTGTLYNEQFF. The CDR3, as DNA: TGTGCCACCAGCAGTCACACAGGGACGCTATACAATGAGCAGTTCTTC.

This chain joins TRBV11-2 and TRBJ2-7, with 7 bases aligning to TRBD1. Germline V gives CDR1 SGHAT, CDR2 FQNNGV. This CDR3 contains 15 residues. V shed 1 base, J shed 3 bases, and the junction held 6 bases outside the gene matches. The DNA of the CDR3 is TGTGCCAGCAGCTTAGTACAGGGGCAACGCTACGAGCAGTACTTC. It yields the protein CASSLVQGQRYEQYF.

The V call is TRBV7-2, the J call TRBJ2-3, with a weak D call TRBD1 (5 bases). V lost 1 base, J lost 2 bases, and 13 bases lay in between. Germline V gives CDR1 SGHTA, CDR2 FQGNSA. CDR3 length: 16 amino acids. The CDR3 DNA is TGTGCCAGCAGCTTAGAAAGGGGCCCCCACACAGATACGCAGTATTTT. Its translation: CASSLERGPHTDTQYF. Using reference TRBV7-2 and TRBJ2-3 for the parts outside the CDR3, the full variable domain is GAGVSQSPSNKVTEKGKDVELRCDPISGHTALYWYRQSLGQGLEFLIYFQGNSAPDKSGLPSDRFSAERTGGSVSTLTIQRTQQEDSAVYLCASSLERGPHTDTQYFGPGTRLTVL.

This chain uses TRBV5-1 with TRBJ2-5; no definite D call. V was shortened by 5 bases and J by 1 base, with 9 bases between the two germline ends. The CDR3 has 13 amino acids. In germline, CDR1 is SGHRS, CDR2 YFSETQ. The DNA for the CDR3 is TGCGCCAGCAGTGTGACTGTCCAAGAGACCCAGTACTTC. It yields the protein CASSVTVQETQYF.

This sequence joins TRBV28 and TRBJ2-5; TRBD1 matches 9 bases. J was trimmed by 12 bases and V by 10 bases; bases with no gene match: 12. CDR1 and CDR2 from the germline V gene are MDHEN and SYDVKM. The CDR3 is made up of 12 amino acids. This CDR3 reads CATGTGSRRKYF. The CDR3 nucleotides read TGTGCCACCGGGACAGGGTCTAGGAGGAAGTACTTC.

A few counts support this clone. This chain joins TRBV30 and TRBJ1-6; a possible D gene is TRBD1 (6 bases). The CDR3 is 15 amino acids. Deletions cut 3 bases from V and 10 bases from J, with 19 bases between. Germline V gives CDR1 GTSNPN, CDR2 SVGIG (reference sequence). The chain's CDR3 is CAWSQQGMGGSPLHF. The CDR3 DNA sequence: TGTGCCTGGAGCCAGCAGGGGATGGGCGGATCACCCCTCCACTTT.

This chain uses TRBV19 with TRBJ2-1, with TRBD1 identical over 10 bases. This CDR3 has 16 amino acids. CDR1 and CDR2 (germline): LNHDA, SQIVND (reference sequence). The ends lost 7 bases at V and 9 bases at J; junction bases unmatched: 15. The CDR3 sequence: CASNVGGQGFLAEQFF. The CDR3 DNA follows: TGTGCCAGTAATGTTGGGGGACAGGGGTTTTTGGCTGAGCAGTTCTTC. Variable domain in full (rest from reference TRBV19 and TRBJ2-1): DGGITQSPKYLFRKEGQNVTLSCEQNLNHDAMYWYRQDPGQGLRLIYYSQIVNDFQKGDIAEGYSVSREKKESFPLTVTSAQKNPTAFYLCASNVGGQGFLAEQFFGPGTRLTVL.

The gene calls are TRBV6-5 and TRBJ2-7; maybe TRBD2 (7 bases). This CDR3 contains 13 residues. The V gene lost 9 bases and the J gene lost 5 bases, with 17 bases spanning the gap. CDR1 is MNHEY and CDR2 is SVGAGI in the germline V gene. DNA for the CDR3: TGTGCCAGTCGGGGGGCGGCCGCCAACGAGCAGTACTTC. It codes for CASRGAAANEQYF.

V is TRBV7-2 and J is TRBJ1-5; TRBD1 agrees at 7 bases. CDR3 size: 16 residues. In germline, CDR1 is SGHTA, CDR2 FQGNSA. J was trimmed by 2 bases and V by 5 bases; bases with no gene match: 9. The CDR3 DNA follows: TGTGCCAGCAGCCAACAGACAGGACAGGGCAATCAGCCCCAGCATTTT. This sequence encodes CASSQQTGQGNQPQHF.